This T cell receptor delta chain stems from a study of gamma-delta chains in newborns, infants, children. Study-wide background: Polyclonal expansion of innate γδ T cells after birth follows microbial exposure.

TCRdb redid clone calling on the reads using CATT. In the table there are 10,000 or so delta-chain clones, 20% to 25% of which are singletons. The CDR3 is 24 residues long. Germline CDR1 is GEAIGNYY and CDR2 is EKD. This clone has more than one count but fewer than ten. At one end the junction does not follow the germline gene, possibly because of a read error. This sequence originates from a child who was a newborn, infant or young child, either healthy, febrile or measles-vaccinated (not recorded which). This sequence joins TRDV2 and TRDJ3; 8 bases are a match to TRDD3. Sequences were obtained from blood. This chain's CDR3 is CACDTTPSTGGQGNSSWDTRQMFF. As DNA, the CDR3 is TGTGCCTGTGACACTACACCCAGTACTGGGGGCCAAGGCAATAGCTCCTGGGACACCCGGCAGATGTTTTTC.